The clone carrying this T cell receptor beta chain was picked up a small number of times. What it recognizes is unknown. Germline loops: CDR1 DFQATT, CDR2 SNEGSKA (reference sequence). Between the trimmed V and J ends, which lost 7 bases and 0 bases, there was a span of 7 bases. This CDR3 spans 11 amino acids. The source of the sample is a study of molecular identifiers for immune sequencing clone quantification. Overall study results and limits: Jurkat TCR RNA spiked in from one cell (amid about 980,000 naive cells) was reportedly detectable. Over 99% of effector molecules, but under 1% in naive cells, were held by clones with more than 20 RNA copies. Same-barcode identical TCR molecules could make highly expanded clones look smaller than they are.

TCRdb reprocessed the PCR reads with MiXCR, giving one entry per CDR3 protein. This sample yields roughly 300,000 distinct CDR3 sequences, of which roughly 24% are seen a single time; around 0.7% belongs to the top ten. Naive CD8 library inputs spanned roughly 17,000 to 1,000,000 sorted cells and 10%, 30% or 50% RNA. The receptor was isolated from a human donor in good health. Some libraries in this study had Jurkat cell RNA spiked in. The sequenced sample was naive CD8+ T cells from blood, with Jurkat cell RNA spiked in. Subset given: FACS-sorted CD8+CD4-CCR7+CD45RA+ naive T cells. J is TRBJ2-7 and V is TRBV20-1, with D unclear. DNA for the CDR3: TGCAGTGTTAAGGACTCCTACGAGCAGTACTTC. Protein sequence: CSVKDSYEQYF.